The clone carrying this TCR beta chain appeared a few times. CDR1 and CDR2 from the germline V gene are MNHEY and SVGAGI. The germline V and J ends were trimmed by 7 bases and 1 base, with 16 bases remaining between them. This CDR3 contains 15 residues. Original processing methods: Cell counts per sample came from amplifying reference gene primers. Sequencing used immunoSEQ multiplex PCR; TCRdb keeps in-frame clones, though not all of them. V, J and clone size derive from that table, while D and trimming were established from the DNA sequence. The top ten hold 3.6% of the sample, which has hundreds of thousands of clones, 85% seen once. This entry belongs to a study of blood T cell repertoires in COVID-19. Study context: Material from acute and convalescent COVID-19 was sourced from the United States, Italy and Spain. T cells, B-cell-depleted T cells, or PBMCs provided the cDNA or gDNA that served as material.

J is TRBJ1-2 and V is TRBV6-5, with D maybe TRBD1 (5 bases). The sample comprised peripheral blood. The sequence came from a woman aged 18 to 35 with acute or convalescent COVID-19. CDR3 in DNA: TGTGCCAGCACTTCGGGGGGTGGGTATAACTATGGCTACACCTTC. Translated, it gives CASTSGGGYNYGYTF.